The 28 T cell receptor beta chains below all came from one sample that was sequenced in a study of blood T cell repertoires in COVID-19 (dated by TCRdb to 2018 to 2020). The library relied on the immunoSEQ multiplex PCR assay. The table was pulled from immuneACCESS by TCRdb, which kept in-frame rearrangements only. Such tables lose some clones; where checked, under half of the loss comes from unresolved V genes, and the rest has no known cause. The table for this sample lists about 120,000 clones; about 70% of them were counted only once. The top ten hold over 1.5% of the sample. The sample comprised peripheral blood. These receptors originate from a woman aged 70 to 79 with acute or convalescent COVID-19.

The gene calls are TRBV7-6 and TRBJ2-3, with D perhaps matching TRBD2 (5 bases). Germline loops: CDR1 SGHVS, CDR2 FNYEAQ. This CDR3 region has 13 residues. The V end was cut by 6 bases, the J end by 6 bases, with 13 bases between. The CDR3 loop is CASSMGRVDTQYF. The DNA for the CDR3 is TGTGCCAGCAGTATGGGGAGAGTGGATACGCAGTATTTT. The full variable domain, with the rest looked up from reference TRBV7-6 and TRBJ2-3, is GAGVSQSPRYKVTKRGQDVALRCDPISGHVSLYWYRQALGQGPEFLTYFNYEAQQDKSGLPNDRFSAERPEGSISTLTIQRTEQRDSAMYRCASSMGRVDTQYFGPGTRLTVL.

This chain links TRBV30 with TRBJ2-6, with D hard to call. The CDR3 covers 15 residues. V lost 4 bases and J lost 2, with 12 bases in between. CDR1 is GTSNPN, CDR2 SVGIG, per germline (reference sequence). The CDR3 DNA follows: TGTGCCTGGACAGGTTTCTTAACTGGGGCCAACGTCCTGACTTTC. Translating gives CAWTGFLTGANVLTF.

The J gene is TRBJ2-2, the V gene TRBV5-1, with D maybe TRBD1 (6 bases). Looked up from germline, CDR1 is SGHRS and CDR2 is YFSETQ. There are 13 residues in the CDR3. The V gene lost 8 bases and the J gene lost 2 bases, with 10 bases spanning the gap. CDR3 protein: CASETGNTGELFF. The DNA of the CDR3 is TGCGCCAGTGAGACAGGCAACACCGGGGAGCTGTTTTTT.

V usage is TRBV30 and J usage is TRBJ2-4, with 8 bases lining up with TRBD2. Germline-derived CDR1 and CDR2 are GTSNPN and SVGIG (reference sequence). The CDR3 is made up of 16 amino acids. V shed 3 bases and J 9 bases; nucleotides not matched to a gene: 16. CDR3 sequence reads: CAWSHARGLVKLIQYF. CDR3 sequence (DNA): TGTGCCTGGAGCCACGCCCGGGGACTAGTTAAGCTCATTCAGTACTTC.

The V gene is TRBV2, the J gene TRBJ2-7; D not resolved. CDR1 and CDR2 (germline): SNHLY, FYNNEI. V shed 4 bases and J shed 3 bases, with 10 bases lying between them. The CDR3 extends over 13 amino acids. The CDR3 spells CASSVSPLYEQYF. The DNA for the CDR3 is TGTGCCAGCAGTGTGTCCCCCCTCTACGAGCAGTACTTC.

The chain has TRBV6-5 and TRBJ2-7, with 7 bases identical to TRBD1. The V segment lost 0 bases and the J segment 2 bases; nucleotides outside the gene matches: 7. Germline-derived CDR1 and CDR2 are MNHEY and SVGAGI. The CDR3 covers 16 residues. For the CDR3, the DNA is TGTGCCAGCAGTTACTCTTCCACAGGGGCAACCTACGAGCAGTACTTC. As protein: CASSYSSTGATYEQYF.

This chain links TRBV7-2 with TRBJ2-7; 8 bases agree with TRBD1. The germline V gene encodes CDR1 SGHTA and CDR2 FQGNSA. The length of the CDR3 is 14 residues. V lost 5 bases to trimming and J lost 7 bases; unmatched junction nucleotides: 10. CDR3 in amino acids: CASSGTGLSPEQYF. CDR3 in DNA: TGTGCCAGCAGCGGGACAGGTCTTTCACCGGAGCAGTACTTC.

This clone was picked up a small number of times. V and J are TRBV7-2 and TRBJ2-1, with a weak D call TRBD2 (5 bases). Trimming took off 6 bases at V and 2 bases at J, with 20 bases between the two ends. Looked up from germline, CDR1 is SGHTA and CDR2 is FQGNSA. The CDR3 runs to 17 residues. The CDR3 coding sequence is TGTGCCAGCAGTACCTCGTCGCCGGGGTGGGCCTACAATGAGCAGTTCTTC. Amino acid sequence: CASSTSSPGWAYNEQFF.

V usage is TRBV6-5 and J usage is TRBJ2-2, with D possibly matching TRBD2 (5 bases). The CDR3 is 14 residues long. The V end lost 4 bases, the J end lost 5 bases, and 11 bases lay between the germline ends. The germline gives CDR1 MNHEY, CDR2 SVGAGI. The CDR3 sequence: CASSFRGWTGELFF. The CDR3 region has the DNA TGTGCCAGCAGTTTCAGAGGGTGGACCGGGGAGCTGTTTTTT.

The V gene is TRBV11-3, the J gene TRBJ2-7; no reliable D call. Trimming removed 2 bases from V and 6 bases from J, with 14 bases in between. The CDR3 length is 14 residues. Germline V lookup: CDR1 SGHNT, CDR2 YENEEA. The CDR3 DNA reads TGTGCCAGCAGCTTACTCTCTGGAGAAGGCGAGCAGTACTTC. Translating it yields CASSLLSGEGEQYF.

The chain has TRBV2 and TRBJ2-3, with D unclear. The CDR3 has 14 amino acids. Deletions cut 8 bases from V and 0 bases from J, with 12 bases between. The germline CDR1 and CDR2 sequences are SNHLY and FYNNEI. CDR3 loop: CASGEDSSTDTQYF. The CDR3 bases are TGTGCCAGCGGCGAAGATTCTAGCACAGATACGCAGTATTTT.

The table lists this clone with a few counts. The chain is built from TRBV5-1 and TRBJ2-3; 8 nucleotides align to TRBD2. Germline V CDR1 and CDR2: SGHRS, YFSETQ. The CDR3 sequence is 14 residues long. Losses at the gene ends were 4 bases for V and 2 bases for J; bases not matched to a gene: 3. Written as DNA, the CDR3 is TGCGCCAGCAGCCTGACTAGCGACACAGATACGCAGTATTTT. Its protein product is CASSLTSDTDTQYF. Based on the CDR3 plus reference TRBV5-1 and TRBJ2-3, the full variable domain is KAGVTQTPRYLIKTRGQQVTLSCSPISGHRSVSWYQQTPGQGLQFLFEYFSETQRNKGNFPGRFSGRQFSNSRSEMNVSTLELGDSALYLCASSLTSDTDTQYFGPGTRLTVL.

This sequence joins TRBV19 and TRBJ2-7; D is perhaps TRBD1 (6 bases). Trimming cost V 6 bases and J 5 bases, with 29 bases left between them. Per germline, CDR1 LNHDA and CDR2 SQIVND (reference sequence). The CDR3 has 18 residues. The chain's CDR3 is CASSNTRGPAEVRHEQYF. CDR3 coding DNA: TGTGCCAGTAGCAATACCAGGGGACCCGCCGAAGTTAGGCACGAGCAGTACTTC.

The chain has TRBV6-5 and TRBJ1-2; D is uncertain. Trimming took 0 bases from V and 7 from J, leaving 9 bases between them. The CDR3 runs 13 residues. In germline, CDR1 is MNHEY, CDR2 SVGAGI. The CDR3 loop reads CASSYSRVGGYTF. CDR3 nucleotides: TGTGCCAGCAGTTACTCGAGAGTCGGTGGCTACACCTTC.

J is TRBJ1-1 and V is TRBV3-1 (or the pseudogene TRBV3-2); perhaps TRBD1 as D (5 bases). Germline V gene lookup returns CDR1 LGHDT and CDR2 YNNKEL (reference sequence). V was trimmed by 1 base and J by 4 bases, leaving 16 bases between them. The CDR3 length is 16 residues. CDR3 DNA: TGTGCCAGCAGCCAAGGGAGCGGGACGGTGGGCACTGAAGCTTTCTTT. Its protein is CASSQGSGTVGTEAFF.

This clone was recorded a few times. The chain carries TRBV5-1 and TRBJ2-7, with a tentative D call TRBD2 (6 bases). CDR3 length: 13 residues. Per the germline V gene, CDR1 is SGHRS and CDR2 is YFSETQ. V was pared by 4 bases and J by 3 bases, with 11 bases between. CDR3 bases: TGCGCCAGCAGCGCCCGGAGGGACTACGAGCAGTACTTC. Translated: CASSARRDYEQYF. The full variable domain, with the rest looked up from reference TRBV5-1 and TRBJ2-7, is KAGVTQTPRYLIKTRGQQVTLSCSPISGHRSVSWYQQTPGQGLQFLFEYFSETQRNKGNFPGRFSGRQFSNSRSEMNVSTLELGDSALYLCASSARRDYEQYFGPGTRLTVT.

CDR3 nucleotides: TGTGCCAGCAGCTTAGCGGGAGGAGCCTACAATGAGCAGTTCTTC. Translating gives CASSLAGGAYNEQFF. The chain recombines TRBV11-3 with TRBJ2-1, with 7 nucleotides matching TRBD2. This CDR3 spans 15 amino acids. The V gene end was trimmed by 1 base and the J gene end by 2 bases; junction bases not matched to a gene: 2. CDR1 is SGHNT, CDR2 YENEEA, per germline. The full variable domain, its missing parts supplied by reference TRBV11-3 and TRBJ2-1, is EAGVVQSPRYKIIEKKQPVAFWCNPISGHNTLYWYLQNLGQGPELLIRYENEEAVDDSQLPKDRFSAERLKGVDSTLKIQPAELGDSAVYLCASSLAGGAYNEQFFGPGTRLTVL.

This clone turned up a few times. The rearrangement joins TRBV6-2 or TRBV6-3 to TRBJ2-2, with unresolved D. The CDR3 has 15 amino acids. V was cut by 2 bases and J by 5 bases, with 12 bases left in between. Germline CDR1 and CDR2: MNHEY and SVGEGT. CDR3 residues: CASSYLSGATGELFF. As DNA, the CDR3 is TGTGCCAGCAGTTACCTTTCTGGAGCTACCGGGGAGCTGTTTTTT.

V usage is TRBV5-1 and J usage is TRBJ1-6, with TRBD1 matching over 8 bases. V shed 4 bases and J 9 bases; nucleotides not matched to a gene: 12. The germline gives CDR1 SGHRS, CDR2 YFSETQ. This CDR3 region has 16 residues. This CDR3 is CASSPSGQGTGSPLHF. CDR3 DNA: TGCGCCAGCAGCCCTAGTGGACAGGGTACAGGTTCACCCCTCCACTTT.

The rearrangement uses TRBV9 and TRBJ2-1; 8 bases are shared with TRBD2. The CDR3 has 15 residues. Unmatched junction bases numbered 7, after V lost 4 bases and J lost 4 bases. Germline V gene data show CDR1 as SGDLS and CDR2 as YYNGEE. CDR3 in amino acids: CASSPGGARYNEQFF. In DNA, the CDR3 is TGTGCCAGCAGCCCCGGGGGGGCTCGGTACAATGAGCAGTTCTTC.

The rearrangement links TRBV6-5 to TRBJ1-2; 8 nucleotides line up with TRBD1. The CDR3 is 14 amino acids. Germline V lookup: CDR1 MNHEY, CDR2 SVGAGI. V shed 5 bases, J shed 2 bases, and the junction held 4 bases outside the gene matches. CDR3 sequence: CASSPGGRNYGYTF. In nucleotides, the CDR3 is TGTGCCAGCAGTCCAGGGGGCAGGAACTATGGCTACACCTTC.

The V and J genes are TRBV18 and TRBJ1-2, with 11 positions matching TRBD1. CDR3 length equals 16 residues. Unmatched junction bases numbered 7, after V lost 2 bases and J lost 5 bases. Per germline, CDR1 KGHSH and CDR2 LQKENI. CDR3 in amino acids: CASSPSGTGGAYGYTF. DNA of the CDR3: TGTGCCAGCTCACCATCCGGGACAGGGGGTGCGTATGGCTACACCTTC.

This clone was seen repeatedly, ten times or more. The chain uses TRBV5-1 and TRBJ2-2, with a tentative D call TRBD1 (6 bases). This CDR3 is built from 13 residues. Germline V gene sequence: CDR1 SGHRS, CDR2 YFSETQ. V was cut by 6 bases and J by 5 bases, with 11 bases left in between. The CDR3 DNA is TGCGCCAGCACCAGGACAGAAACCGGGGAGCTGTTTTTT. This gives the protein CASTRTETGELFF.

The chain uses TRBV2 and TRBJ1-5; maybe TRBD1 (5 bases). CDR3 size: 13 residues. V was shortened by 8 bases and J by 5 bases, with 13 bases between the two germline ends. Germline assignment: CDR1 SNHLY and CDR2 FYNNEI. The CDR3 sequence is CASGQGGDQPQHF. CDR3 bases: TGTGCCAGCGGGCAGGGAGGCGATCAGCCCCAGCATTTT.

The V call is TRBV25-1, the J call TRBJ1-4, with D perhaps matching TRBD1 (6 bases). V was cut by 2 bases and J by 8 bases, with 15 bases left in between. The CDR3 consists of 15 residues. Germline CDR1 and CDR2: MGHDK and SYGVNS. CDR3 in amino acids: CASSEQQGRWEKLFF. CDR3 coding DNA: TGTGCCAGCAGTGAACAACAGGGAAGGTGGGAAAAACTGTTTTTT.

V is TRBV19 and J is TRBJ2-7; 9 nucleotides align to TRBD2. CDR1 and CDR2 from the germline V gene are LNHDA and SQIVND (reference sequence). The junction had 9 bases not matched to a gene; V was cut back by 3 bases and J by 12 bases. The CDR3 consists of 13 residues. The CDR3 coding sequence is TGTGCCAGTAGTATGGGACTAGCCGGGGTTGTGTACTTC. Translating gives CASSMGLAGVVYF.

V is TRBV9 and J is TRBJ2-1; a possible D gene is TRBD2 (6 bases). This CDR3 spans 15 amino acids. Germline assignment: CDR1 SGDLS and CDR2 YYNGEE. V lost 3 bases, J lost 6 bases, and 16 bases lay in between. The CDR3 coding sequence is TGTGCCAGCAGCGCTGGATTTGGGACTGGCAATGAGCAGTTCTTC. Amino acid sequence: CASSAGFGTGNEQFF.

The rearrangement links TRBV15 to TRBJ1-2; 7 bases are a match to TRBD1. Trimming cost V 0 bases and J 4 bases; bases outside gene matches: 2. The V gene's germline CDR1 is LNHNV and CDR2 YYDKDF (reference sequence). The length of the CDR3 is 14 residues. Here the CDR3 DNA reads TGTGCCACCAGCAGAGATCGGACAGGCTATGGCTACACCTTC. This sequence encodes CATSRDRTGYGYTF.